This TCR beta chain is drawn from a study of blood T cell repertoires in COVID-19. Turning to the study itself: Samples came from the United States, Italy and Spain, spanning acute and convalescent COVID-19.

Repertoires were generated with immunoSEQ multiplex PCR, while TCRdb's copy carries only in-frame clones and drops some. The sample includes tens of thousands of clones, about 87% of them seen just once. CDR1 MGHRA and CDR2 YSYEKL come from the germline V gene. CDR3 length: 18 residues. V lost 4 bases to trimming and J lost 7 bases; unmatched junction nucleotides: 11. The sample consisted of peripheral blood. J is TRBJ2-1 and V is TRBV4-1; 15 bases map to TRBD2. This receptor was taken from a man in his sixties or seventies with active COVID-19. This chain's CDR3 is CASSLRTSGGAGANEQFF. In DNA form, the CDR3 reads TGCGCCAGCAGCCTTAGGACTAGCGGGGGGGCCGGGGCTAATGAGCAGTTCTTC.